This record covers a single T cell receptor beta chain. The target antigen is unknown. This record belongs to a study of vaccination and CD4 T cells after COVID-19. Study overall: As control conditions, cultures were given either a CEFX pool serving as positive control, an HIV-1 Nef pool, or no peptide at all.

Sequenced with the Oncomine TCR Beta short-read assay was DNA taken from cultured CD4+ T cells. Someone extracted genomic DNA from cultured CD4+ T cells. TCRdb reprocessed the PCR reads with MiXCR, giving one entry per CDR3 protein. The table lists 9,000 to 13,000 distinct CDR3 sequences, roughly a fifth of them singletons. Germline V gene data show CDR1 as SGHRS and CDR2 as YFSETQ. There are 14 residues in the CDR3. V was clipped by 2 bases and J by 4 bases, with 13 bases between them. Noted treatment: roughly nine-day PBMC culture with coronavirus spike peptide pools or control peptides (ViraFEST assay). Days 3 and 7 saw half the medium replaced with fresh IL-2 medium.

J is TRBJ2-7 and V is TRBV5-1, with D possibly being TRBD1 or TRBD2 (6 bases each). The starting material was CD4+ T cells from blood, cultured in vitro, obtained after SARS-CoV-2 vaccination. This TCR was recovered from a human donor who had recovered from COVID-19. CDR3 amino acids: CASSLQEGVYEQYF. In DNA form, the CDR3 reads TGCGCCAGCAGCTTACAGGAGGGGGTATACGAGCAGTACTTC.